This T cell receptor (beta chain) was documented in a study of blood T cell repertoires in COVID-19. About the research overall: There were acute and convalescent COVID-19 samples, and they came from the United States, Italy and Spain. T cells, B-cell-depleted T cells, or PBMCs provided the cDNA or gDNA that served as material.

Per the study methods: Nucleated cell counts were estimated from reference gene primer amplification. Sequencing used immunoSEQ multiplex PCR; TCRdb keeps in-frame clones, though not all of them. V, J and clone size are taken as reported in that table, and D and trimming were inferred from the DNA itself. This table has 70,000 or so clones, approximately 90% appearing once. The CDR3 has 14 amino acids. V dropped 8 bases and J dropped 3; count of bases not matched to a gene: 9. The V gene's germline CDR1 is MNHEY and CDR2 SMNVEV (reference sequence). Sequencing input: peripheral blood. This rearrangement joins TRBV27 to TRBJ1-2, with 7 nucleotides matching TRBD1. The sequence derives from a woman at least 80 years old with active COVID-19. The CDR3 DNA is TGTGCCAGCTCCAGGACAGGACTTGACTATGGCTACACCTTC. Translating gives CASSRTGLDYGYTF.